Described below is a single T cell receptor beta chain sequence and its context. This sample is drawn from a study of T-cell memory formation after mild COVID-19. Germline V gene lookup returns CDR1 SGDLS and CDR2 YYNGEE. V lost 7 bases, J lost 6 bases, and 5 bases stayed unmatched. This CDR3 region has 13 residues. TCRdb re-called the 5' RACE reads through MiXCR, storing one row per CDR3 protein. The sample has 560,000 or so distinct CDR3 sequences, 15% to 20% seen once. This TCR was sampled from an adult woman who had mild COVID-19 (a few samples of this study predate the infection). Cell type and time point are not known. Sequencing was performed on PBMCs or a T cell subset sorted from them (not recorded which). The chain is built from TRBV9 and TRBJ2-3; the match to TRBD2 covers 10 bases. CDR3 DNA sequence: TGTGCCAGCCAGCGGGGGGGCTATGATACGCAGTATTTT. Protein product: CASQRGGYDTQYF.